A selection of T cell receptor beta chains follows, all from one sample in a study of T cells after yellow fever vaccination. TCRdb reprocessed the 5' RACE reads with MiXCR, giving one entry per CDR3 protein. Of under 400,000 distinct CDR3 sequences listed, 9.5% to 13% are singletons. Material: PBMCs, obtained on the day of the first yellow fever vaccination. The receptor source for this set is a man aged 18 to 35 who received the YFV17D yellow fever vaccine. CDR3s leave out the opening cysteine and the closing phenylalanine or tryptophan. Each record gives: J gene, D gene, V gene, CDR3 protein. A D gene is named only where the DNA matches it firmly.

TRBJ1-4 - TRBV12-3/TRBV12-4 ASSLRSGSEKLF
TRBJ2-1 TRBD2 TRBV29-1 SGGVGLAGNEQF
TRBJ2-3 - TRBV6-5 ASSYRTPTRGATDTQY
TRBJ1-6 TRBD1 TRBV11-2 ASSPRQGFSSPLH
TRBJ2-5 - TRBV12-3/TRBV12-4 ASSSTEQETQY
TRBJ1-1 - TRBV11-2 ASSFEAEAF
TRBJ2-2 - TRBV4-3 ASSQGPGGPGELF
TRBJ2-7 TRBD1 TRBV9 ASSVRGDRGTGEQY
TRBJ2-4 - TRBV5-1 ASSSDSLNIQC
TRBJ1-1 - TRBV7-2 ASIPDSGEKAF
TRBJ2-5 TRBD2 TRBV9 ASSGGLKETQY
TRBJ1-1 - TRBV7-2 ASSLGAGGTEAF
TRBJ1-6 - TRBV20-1 SARDAGGRGNSPLH
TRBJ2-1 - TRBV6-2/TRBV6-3 ASSKGPGSYNEQF
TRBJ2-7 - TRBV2 ASSEARYEQY
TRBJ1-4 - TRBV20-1 SAEAYSTPGEKLF
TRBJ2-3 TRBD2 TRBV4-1 ASSQRGERKDTQY
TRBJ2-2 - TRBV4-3 AAGSTGELF
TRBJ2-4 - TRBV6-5 ASSYSGRYKNIQY
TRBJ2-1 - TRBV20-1 SARDWRGIRYNEQF
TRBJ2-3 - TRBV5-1 ASSPMPDTQY
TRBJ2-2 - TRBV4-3 ASSRDQATGLIAGELF
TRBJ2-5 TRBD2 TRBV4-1 ASSQDRTSGEETQY
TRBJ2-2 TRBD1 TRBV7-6 ASSHGQVSGELF
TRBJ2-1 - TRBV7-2 ASSFQSTDNEQF
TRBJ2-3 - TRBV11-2 ASSLTGDTQY
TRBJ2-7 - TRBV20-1 SAGSEWATYEQY
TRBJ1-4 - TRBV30 AWSTGAYEKLF